Listed below are T cell receptor beta chains from one sample, sequenced in a study of cytomegalovirus exposure and HLA in healthy donors. Profiled with immunoSEQ multiplex PCR; TCRdb holds only in-frame clones, not every one. The data contain about 160,000 clones, about 75% of them seen just once; the ten biggest clones take up roughly 2%. The sequencing sample was made of PBMCs. The receptors originated from a female donor in good health and CMV-seronegative. The CDR3 runs from the conserved cysteine through the conserved F or W. Each record gives: clone size, V gene, J gene, D gene, CDR3 DNA, CDR3 protein. D genes are given only for firm matches. Size is stated for part of the rows, as once, few or many counts, or as a class when the clone is expanded.

.	TRBV9	TRBJ1-2	TRBD1	TGTGCCAGCAGTCGGACAGGCCGACAAGGCTACACCTTC	CASSRTGRQGYTF
.	TRBV7-3	TRBJ2-5	TRBD2	TGTGCCAGCAGCTTAACCGGGACTAACCAAGAGACCCAGTACTTC	CASSLTGTNQETQYF
.	TRBV11-1	TRBJ2-3	TRBD1	TGTGCCAGCAGCATTCGGGACAGGGGGCCTTCAGATACGCAGTATTTT	CASSIRDRGPSDTQYF
.	TRBV4-1	TRBJ2-2	.	TGCGCCAGCAGCCAAGGACAGATAACCACCGGGGAGCTGTTTTTT	CASSQGQITTGELFF
few	TRBV5-6	TRBJ2-7	TRBD2	TGTGCCAGCAGCTTGGGACTAGCGGGGACCCTCGAGCAGTACTTC	CASSLGLAGTLEQYF
.	TRBV6-6	TRBJ2-7	TRBD2	TGTGCCTGTAGCGGGGACTCCTACGAGCAGTACTTC	CACSGDSYEQYF
.	TRBV9	TRBJ2-5	TRBD1	TGTGCCAGCAGCGGCGGACAGGGGGCATTGGGGCAAGAGACCCAGTACTTC	CASSGGQGALGQETQYF
.	TRBV6-5	TRBJ1-2	TRBD1	TGTGCCAGCAGGCAGACAGGGGGTAACTATGGCTACACCTTC	CASRQTGGNYGYTF
.	TRBV11-3	TRBJ2-2	.	TGTGCCAGCAGCTTGCAGAACGCCGGGGAGCTGTTTTTT	CASSLQNAGELFF
.	TRBV6-6	TRBJ1-5	.	TGTGCCAGCAGTTACTCGGGGGGGGCTGGGAATCAGCCCCAGCATTTT	CASSYSGGAGNQPQHF
.	TRBV7-2	TRBJ1-3	.	TGTGCCAGCAGCTTAATATCCTCTGGAAACACCATATATTTT	CASSLISSGNTIYF
.	TRBV5-1	TRBJ2-5	TRBD1	TGCGCCAGCAGCTTGTTGGGGACAGGTCAAGAGACCCAGTACTTC	CASSLLGTGQETQYF
once	TRBV4-1	TRBJ1-6	TRBD1	TGCGCCAGCAGCCCCCCCACGGGACAGGGGGTTTTGAGGCCCCTCCACTTT	CASSPPTGQGVLRPLHF
many	TRBV25-1	TRBJ1-3	TRBD1	TGTGCCAGCAGTGATACAGGGGGCTCTGGAAACACCATATATTTT	CASSDTGGSGNTIYF
once	TRBV28	TRBJ1-4	TRBD1	TGTGCCAGCAGTTCTCAACAGGGGGCGGGAGCTAATGAAAAACTGTTTTTT	CASSSQQGAGANEKLFF
.	TRBV9	TRBJ1-2	.	TGTGCCAGCAGCCCGCGGGGGGGCGGGTATGGCTACACCTTC	CASSPRGGGYGYTF
few	TRBV19	TRBJ2-2	.	TGTGCCAGTAGTATAAGGCAGGGTCGAGCCGGGGAGCTGTTTTTT	CASSIRQGRAGELFF
.	TRBV10-3	TRBJ2-7	.	TGTGCCATCAGTGAAACCCCTACCCACGAGCAGTACTTC	CAISETPTHEQYF
.	TRBV5-6	TRBJ1-2	.	TGTGCCAGCAGCGATACCGGGATCTATGGCTACACCTTC	CASSDTGIYGYTF
.	TRBV5-1	TRBJ1-1	.	TGCGCCAGCAGCTTGGGGGGGGGTATGGCAGTTGTGACCTCTGAAGCTTTCTTT	CASSLGGGMAVVTSEAFF
once	TRBV4-1	TRBJ2-7	TRBD1	TGCGCCAGCAGCCAAAACCGGGACAGCAACTACGAGCAGTACTTC	CASSQNRDSNYEQYF
.	TRBV11-2	TRBJ2-7	.	TGTGCCAGCAGCTTAAACCCGGGGTCTGGGTACGAGCAGTACTTC	CASSLNPGSGYEQYF
.	TRBV9	TRBJ2-2	.	TGTGCCAGCAGCCCAGAGGCCGCCGCGAACACCGGGGAGCTGTTTTTT	CASSPEAAANTGELFF
.	TRBV6-6	TRBJ1-1	.	TGTGCCAGCGGCGGGATATGGGGCGGGGGGTACACTGAAGCTTTCTTT	CASGGIWGGGYTEAFF
.	TRBV2	TRBJ2-7	TRBD1	TGTGCCAGCCGCCGGGACAGCCACCTTCTCTACGAGCAGTACTTC	CASRRDSHLLYEQYF
.	TRBV5-1	TRBJ1-5	.	TGCGCCAGCAGCTTGGACAGCTATAGCAATCAGCCCCAGCATTTT	CASSLDSYSNQPQHF
.	TRBV2	TRBJ2-7	TRBD1	TGTGCCAGCGTGCAGGGTCAGGGGGCGCGCGAGCAGTACTTC	CASVQGQGAREQYF
.	TRBV5-6	TRBJ2-7	TRBD1	TGTGCCAGCAGCTTGGGCTCCGGGACAGGGCTCTACGAGCAGTACTTC	CASSLGSGTGLYEQYF
.	TRBV10-3	TRBJ1-2	.	TGTGCCATCAGGTCGACACCTTCTAACTATGGCTACACCTTC	CAIRSTPSNYGYTF
few	TRBV5-4	TRBJ1-2	.	TGTGCCAGCAGCATTGACGGGAGCTATGGCTACACCTTC	CASSIDGSYGYTF
.	TRBV30	TRBJ1-2	TRBD1	TGTGCCTTCCTTGGACAGGGAGGACCCGTCTATGGCTACACCTTC	CAFLGQGGPVYGYTF
.	TRBV7-3	TRBJ2-6	.	TGTGCCAGCAGCTTGCAGGGCCGCGCTTCAGGGGCCAACGTCCTGACTTTC	CASSLQGRASGANVLTF
.	TRBV19	TRBJ1-1	.	TGTGCCAGTAGGGAGCGGAACACTGAAGCTTTCTTT	CASRERNTEAFF
.	TRBV5-1	TRBJ1-3	.	TGCGCCAGCAGCTCCGACGGGGGGGCGCTTGGAAACACCATATATTTT	CASSSDGGALGNTIYF
few	TRBV2	TRBJ2-5	TRBD2	TGTGCCAGCAGTGAAGGAAGGACTAGCGGGGGGTTCCAAGAGACCCAGTACTTC	CASSEGRTSGGFQETQYF
.	TRBV27	TRBJ1-5	.	TGTGCCAGCAGTCAACATAGCAATCAGCCCCAGCATTTT	CASSQHSNQPQHF
once	TRBV19	TRBJ1-5	.	TGTGCCAGTAGTACCCCCGAAGGGAGGAAGGATGGCAATCAGCCCCAGCATTTT	CASSTPEGRKDGNQPQHF
.	TRBV10-3	TRBJ2-7	TRBD1	TGTGCCATCAGTGACCGCTCCGGGACAGGGGCCTACGAGCAGTACTTC	CAISDRSGTGAYEQYF
.	TRBV5-1	TRBJ2-3	TRBD2	TGCGCCAGCAGCTCCTCCGCGGGGGGTGACACAGATACGCAGTATTTT	CASSSSAGGDTDTQYF
.	TRBV19	TRBJ1-6	.	TGTGCCAGTAGTATCGGGTCCGGGTCACCCCTCCACTTT	CASSIGSGSPLHF
.	TRBV6-5	TRBJ2-5	TRBD1	TGTGCCAGCAGTTACCCCGGGACAGGGGCAGGGGAGACCCAGTACTTC	CASSYPGTGAGETQYF
.	TRBV4-1	TRBJ1-2	TRBD1	TGCGCCAGCAGCCAAGCGGGACAGGGGAACTATGGCTACACCTTC	CASSQAGQGNYGYTF
.	TRBV5-6	TRBJ1-5	.	TGTGCCAGCAGCTTGTGGGGGCGGAATCAGCCCCAGCATTTT	CASSLWGRNQPQHF
.	TRBV5-1	TRBJ1-2	TRBD1	TGCGCCAGCAGCTTGGAACCTGGGACAGGGGTCGGAGGCTACACCTTC	CASSLEPGTGVGGYTF
.	TRBV5-1	TRBJ2-7	TRBD1	TGCGCCAGCAGCTTGGCCGGGGACAGACTTTACGAGCAGTACTTC	CASSLAGDRLYEQYF
.	TRBV5-1	TRBJ1-4	.	TGCGCCAGCAGCTTGGATTGGCGGTCTAATGAAAAACTGTTTTTT	CASSLDWRSNEKLFF